This T cell receptor beta chain was captured in a study of blood T cell repertoires in COVID-19. About the study: Researchers got acute and convalescent COVID-19 samples from the United States, Italy and Spain.

Assay used: immunoSEQ multiplex PCR; TCRdb lists only in-frame clones, some missing. The table records about 63,000 clones, 79% of them present only once. CDR1 is KGHSH, CDR2 LQKENI, per germline. The CDR3 length is 14 residues. Trimming pared 5 bases from V and 0 bases from J, leaving 10 bases between. The source of this sequence is a human donor in a cohort sampled during active COVID-19. Sequences were obtained from peripheral blood. The V call is TRBV18, the J call TRBJ2-5, with D unresolved. CDR3 nucleotides: TGTGCCAGCTCAATTTCGCGGTACCAAGAGACCCAGTACTTC. Its translation is CASSISRYQETQYF.